This TCR beta chain derives from a study of blood T cell repertoires in COVID-19. Overall study context: Sites across the United States, Italy and Spain contributed samples from acute and convalescent COVID-19. PBMCs, B-cell-depleted T cells, or T cells were the source of the cDNA or gDNA that made up the material.

Patients at the Seattle site were enrolled during active infection and followed longitudinally. Germline V CDR1 and CDR2: MRHNA, SNTAGT. V shed 3 bases and J shed 4 bases, with 9 bases lying between them. There are 13 residues in the CDR3. Study processing details: Reference gene primers were amplified, and this amplification served to estimate nucleated cell counts. Produced via immunoSEQ multiplex PCR; TCRdb's table is partial and in-frame only. Clone size and V and J calls were adopted from that table, with D and trimming inferred from the DNA. The sample shows 120,000 to 150,000 clones, 80% to 90% of them seen only once. The sample holds one count of this clone.

The sequenced material came from peripheral blood. The chain combines TRBV6-4 with TRBJ1-1; D is unresolved. This sequence originates from a woman aged 55-70 years with COVID-19, enrolled during active disease. The CDR3 coding sequence is TGTGCCAGCAGTGAACAGTTGGGCACTGAAGCTTTCTTT. Amino acids: CASSEQLGTEAFF.